The text below deals with one T cell receptor beta chain. Its antigen is not known. Each sorted subset replicate got 200 ng genomic DNA, 25,000 to 35,000 genomes. This table comes from immunoSEQ multiplex PCR, and its TCRdb copy is limited to in-frame clones, with some not included. The sample has roughly 1,000,000 clones; approximately 80% are singletons. The sample comes from a study of shared clonotypes between healthy human individuals. Study outcomes and limitations: Sampling included only blood; tissue repertoires likely differ. Incompleteness in sorted-subset sequencing, despite large depth, was shown by rarefaction. When compared with the clonotypes that were shared by all four sorted-subset donors, the non-shared clonotypes turned out to have lower generation probabilities.

The CDR3 runs to 17 residues. Germline V gene data show CDR1 as LNHNV and CDR2 as YYDKDF (reference sequence). V gave up 0 bases and J gave up 6 bases; unmatched junction bases: 3. The clonotype comes from a man between 18 and 35 years old in good health. Some clones in this sample may be carry-over from other donors' samples. The chain couples TRBV15 to TRBJ2-1; 15 nucleotides line up with TRBD2. The sequenced material came from memory CD4+ T cells from PBMCs. The subset was: CD45RA-negative fraction. CDR3 sequence reads: CATSRDTGLAGGNEQFF. DNA for the CDR3: TGTGCCACCAGCAGAGATACGGGACTAGCGGGAGGCAATGAGCAGTTCTTC.